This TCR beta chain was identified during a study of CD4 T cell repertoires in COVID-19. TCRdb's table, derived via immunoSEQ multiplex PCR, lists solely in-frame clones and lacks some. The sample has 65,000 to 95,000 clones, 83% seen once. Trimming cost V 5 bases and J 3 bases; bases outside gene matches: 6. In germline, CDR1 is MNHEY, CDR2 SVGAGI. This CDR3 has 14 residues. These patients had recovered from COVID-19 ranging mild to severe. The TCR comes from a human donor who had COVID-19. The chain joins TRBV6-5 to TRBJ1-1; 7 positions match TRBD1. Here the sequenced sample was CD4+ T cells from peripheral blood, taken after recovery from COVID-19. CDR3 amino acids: CASSTGAGDTEAFF. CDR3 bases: TGTGCCAGCAGTACAGGGGCGGGGGACACTGAAGCTTTCTTT.